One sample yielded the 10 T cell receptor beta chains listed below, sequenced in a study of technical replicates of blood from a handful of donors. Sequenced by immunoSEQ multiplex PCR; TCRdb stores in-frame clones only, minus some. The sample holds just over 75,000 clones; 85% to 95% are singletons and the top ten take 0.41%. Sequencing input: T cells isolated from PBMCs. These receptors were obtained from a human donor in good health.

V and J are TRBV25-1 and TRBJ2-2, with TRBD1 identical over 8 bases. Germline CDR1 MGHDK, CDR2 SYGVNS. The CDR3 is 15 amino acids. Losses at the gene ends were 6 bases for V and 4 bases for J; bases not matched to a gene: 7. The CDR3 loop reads CASRDGQGRTGELFF. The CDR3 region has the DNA TGTGCCAGCAGAGATGGACAGGGCCGCACCGGGGAGCTGTTTTTT.

CDR3: CASRPGQGTTEQYF. The CDR3 DNA reads as TGTGCCAGTCGTCCGGGACAGGGTACTACCGAGCAGTACTTC. V gene TRBV28 combines with J gene TRBJ2-7; 9 bases fit TRBD1. Germline V lookup: CDR1 MDHEN, CDR2 SYDVKM. The CDR3 spans 14 residues. J was trimmed by 6 bases and V by 9 bases; bases with no gene match: 12.

The CDR3 DNA reads as TGTGCCAGTAGTATGGACAGGTCGGGTAGCAATCAGCCCCAGCATTTT. Translation gives CASSMDRSGSNQPQHF. The J gene is TRBJ1-5, the V gene TRBV19; 7 nucleotides align to TRBD1. The V gene end was trimmed by 3 bases and the J gene end by 0 bases; junction bases not matched to a gene: 5. CDR3 length: 16 residues. CDR1 and CDR2 from the germline V gene are LNHDA and SQIVND (reference sequence).

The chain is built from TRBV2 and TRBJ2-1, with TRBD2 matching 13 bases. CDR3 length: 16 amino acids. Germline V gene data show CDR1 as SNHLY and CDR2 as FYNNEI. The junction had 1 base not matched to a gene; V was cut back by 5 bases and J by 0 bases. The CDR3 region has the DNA TGTGCCAGCAGTTGGACTAGCGGGAGCTCCTACAATGAGCAGTTCTTC. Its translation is CASSWTSGSSYNEQFF.

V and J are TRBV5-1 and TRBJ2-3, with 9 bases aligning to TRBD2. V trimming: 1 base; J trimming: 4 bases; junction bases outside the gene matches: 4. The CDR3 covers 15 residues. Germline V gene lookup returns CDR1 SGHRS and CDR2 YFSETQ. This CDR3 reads CASSLLAGTADTQYF. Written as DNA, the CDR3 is TGCGCCAGCAGCTTGCTAGCGGGGACTGCAGATACGCAGTATTTT.

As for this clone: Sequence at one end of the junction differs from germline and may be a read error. The CDR3: CASGLGSWTAYEQYF. In DNA form, the CDR3 reads TGTGCCAGCGGCTTAGGGAGCTGGACAGCCTACGAGCAGTACTTC. This rearrangement joins TRBV7-8 to TRBJ2-7, with a weak D call TRBD1 (6 bases). Germline CDR1 reads SGHVS; CDR2 reads FQNEAQ. The CDR3 has 15 residues.

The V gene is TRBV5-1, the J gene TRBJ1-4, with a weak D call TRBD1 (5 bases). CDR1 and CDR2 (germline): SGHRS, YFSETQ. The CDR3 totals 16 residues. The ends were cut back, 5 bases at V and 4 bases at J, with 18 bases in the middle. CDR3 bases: TGCGCCAGCAGTCCCGGGACTCTCGGGCTTAATGAAAAACTGTTTTTT. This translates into CASSPGTLGLNEKLFF.

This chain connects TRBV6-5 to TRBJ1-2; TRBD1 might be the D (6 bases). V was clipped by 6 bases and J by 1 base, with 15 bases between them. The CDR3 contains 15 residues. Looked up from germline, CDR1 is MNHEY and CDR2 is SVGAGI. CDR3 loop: CASSTILDSNYGYTF. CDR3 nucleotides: TGTGCCAGCAGCACGATACTGGACAGTAACTATGGCTACACCTTC.

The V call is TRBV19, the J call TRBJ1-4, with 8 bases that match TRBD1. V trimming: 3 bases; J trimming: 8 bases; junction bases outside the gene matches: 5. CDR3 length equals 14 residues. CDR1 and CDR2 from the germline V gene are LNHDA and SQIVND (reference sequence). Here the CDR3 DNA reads TGTGCCAGTAGTATCGGACAGGGTCTAGAAAAACTGTTTTTT. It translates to CASSIGQGLEKLFF.

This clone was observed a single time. For the CDR3, the DNA is TGTGCCACCAGCAGAGTGGGCCAATGGAATGAGCAGTTCTTC. This codes for CATSRVGQWNEQFF. The chain carries TRBV15 and TRBJ2-1, with D hard to call. This CDR3 contains 14 residues. Germline-derived CDR1 and CDR2 are LNHNV and YYDKDF (reference sequence). V lost 1 base to trimming and J lost 7 bases, with 11 bases between them.